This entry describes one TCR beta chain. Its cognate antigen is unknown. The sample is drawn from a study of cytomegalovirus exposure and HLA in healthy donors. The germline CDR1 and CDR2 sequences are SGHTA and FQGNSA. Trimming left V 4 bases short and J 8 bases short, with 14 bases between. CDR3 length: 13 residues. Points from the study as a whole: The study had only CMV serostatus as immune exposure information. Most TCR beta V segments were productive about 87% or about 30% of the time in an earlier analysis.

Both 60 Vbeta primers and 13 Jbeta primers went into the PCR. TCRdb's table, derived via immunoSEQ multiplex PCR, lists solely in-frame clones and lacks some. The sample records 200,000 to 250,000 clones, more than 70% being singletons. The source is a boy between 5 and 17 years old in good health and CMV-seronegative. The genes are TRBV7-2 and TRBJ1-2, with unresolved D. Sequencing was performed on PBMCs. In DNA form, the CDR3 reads TGTGCCAGCAGCTCCCTACTCGAAACCGGCTACACCTTC. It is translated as CASSSLLETGYTF.